This T cell receptor (beta chain) was observed in a study of cytomegalovirus exposure and HLA in healthy donors. Points from the study as a whole: Generally TCR sequences proved uncommon, though certain public TCRs appeared in numerous donors. According to reports, the classifier identified cytomegalovirus status with high specificity and sensitivity. Specific recognition of CMV antigens was confirmed in vitro for a few chains (all CMV-associated). The study recorded fewer than 200 TCR beta chains that were cytomegalovirus-associated.

TCRdb's copy holds only in-frame clones and misses some; the assay was immunoSEQ multiplex PCR. The sample yields more than 100,000 clones, 88% seen once. Remarks on this clone: Its antigen remains unknown.

Germline V CDR1 and CDR2: MNHEY, SMNVEV (reference sequence). The CDR3 has 12 residues. The V end was cut by 6 bases, the J end by 8 bases, with 11 bases between. Sequences were obtained from PBMCs. This clonotype was obtained from a man aged 30 to 39 in good health and CMV-seronegative. V usage is TRBV27 and J usage is TRBJ2-1, with D perhaps TRBD1 (5 bases). Written as DNA, the CDR3 is TGTGCCAGCAGCCTAGGGGCGGATGAGCAGTTCTTC. Translating gives CASSLGADEQFF.